This T cell receptor beta chain was identified in a study of blood T cells in healthy people across ages. The wider study: Template switching retrieved approximately one barcoded beta molecule for each two T cells.

Each of the donors had about 9.9 milliliters of peripheral blood drawn into EDTA-treated Vacutainer tubes. Details on this clonotype: Its target is unknown.

CDR3 length: 16 amino acids. The V gene's germline CDR1 is SNHLY and CDR2 FYNNEI. Together with a sample-barcoded 5' primer, a J-beta primer mix was included in a second PCR lasting about 7 to 11 cycles. TCRdb passed the 5' RACE reads through MiXCR, listing each CDR3 protein once. This sample yields hundreds of thousands of distinct CDR3 sequences, of which approximately 53% are seen a single time; approximately 24% belongs to the top ten. Whole-study findings and limits: The unsorted PBMCs prevented any conclusive comparison of naive versus antigen-experienced cells. Roughly linear age-related decline in beta diversity appeared, significant by age 40.

Material for sequencing was blood. The chain is built from TRBV2 and TRBJ2-1; D call uncertain. The J call may be wrong; the DNA end is better matched by TRBJ2-7. The TCR was taken from a man aged 35-49 years in good health. CDR3 sequence: CASSRNPTNSYNEQYF. CDR3 sequence (DNA): TGTGCCAGCAGTAGAAACCCTACAAACTCCTACAATGAGCAGTACTTC.